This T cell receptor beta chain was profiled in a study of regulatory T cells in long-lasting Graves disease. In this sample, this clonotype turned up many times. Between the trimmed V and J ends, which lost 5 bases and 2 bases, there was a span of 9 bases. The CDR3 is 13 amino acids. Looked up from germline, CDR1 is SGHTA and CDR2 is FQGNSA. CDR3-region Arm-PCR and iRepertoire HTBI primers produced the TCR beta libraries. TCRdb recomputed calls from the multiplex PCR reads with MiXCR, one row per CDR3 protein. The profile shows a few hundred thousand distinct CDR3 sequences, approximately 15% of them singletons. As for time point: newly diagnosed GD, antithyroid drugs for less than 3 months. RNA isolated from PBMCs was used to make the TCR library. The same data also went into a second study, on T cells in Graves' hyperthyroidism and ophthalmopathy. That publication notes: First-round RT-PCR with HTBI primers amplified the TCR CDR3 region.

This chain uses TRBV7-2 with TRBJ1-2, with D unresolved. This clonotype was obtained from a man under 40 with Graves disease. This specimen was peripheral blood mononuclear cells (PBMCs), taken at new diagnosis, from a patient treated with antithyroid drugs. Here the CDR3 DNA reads TGTGCCAGCAGCGAATGGGCCAACTATGGCTACACCTTC. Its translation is CASSEWANYGYTF.